This TCR beta chain stems from a study of post-analysis software for immune sequencing data. Overall study context: Secondary progressive, relapsing-remitting and progressive-relapsing multiple sclerosis were among the included disease courses. Study observations and caveats: Compared against controls, patients with multiple sclerosis displayed significantly lower normalized Chao1 diversity. Patients showed TRBV5-6, TRBV5-1 and TRBV20-1 among 4 or 5 TRBV segments more frequent than in controls.

Incorporated into the TCR beta cDNA libraries were unique molecular identifiers, which served to reduce PCR and sequencing biases. About 500,000 cDNA molecules were obtained per 1 to 10 million input T cells. TCRdb re-derived calls from the PCR reads in MiXCR, one entry per CDR3 protein. Seen here are about 460,000 distinct CDR3 sequences, approximately 46% observed once, and the top ten hold roughly 12%. As to this clonotype: Its antigen is not identified.

V was pared by 8 bases and J by 1 base, with 7 bases of the junction left unmatched. The CDR3 contains 13 residues. Per germline, CDR1 SQVTM and CDR2 ANQGSEA. The chain uses TRBV29-1 and TRBJ2-7, with 8 positions matching TRBD1. This TCR came from a girl between 5 and 17 years old with multiple sclerosis. The specimen sequenced was blood. CDR3 nucleotide sequence: TGCAGCATCGGACAGGGCCAGTCCTACGAGCAGTACTTC. It encodes CSIGQGQSYEQYF.